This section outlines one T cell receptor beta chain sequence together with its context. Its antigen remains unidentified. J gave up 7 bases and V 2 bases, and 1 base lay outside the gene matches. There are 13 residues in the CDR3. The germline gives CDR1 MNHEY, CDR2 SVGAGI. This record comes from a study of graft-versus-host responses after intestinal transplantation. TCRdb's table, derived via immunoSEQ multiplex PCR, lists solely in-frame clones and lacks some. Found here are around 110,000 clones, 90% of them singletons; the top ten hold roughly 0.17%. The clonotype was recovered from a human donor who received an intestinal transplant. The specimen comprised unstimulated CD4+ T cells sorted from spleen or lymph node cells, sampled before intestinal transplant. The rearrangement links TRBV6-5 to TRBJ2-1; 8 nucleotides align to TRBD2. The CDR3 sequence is CASSYIAGNEQFF. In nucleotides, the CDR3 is TGTGCCAGCAGTTACATAGCGGGGAATGAGCAGTTCTTC.